Below are 21 T cell receptor beta chains sequenced from a single sample in a study of CD8+CD57+ T cells in acquired aplastic anemia (dated by TCRdb to the late 2010s). The patients picked for sequencing were ones in whom flow cytometry had shown an expansion of CD8+CD57+ cells. Sequenced on an Illumina HiSeq 2000. Genomic DNA served as template for TCR beta VDJ combination and CDR3 sequence profiling. The public reads were run again by TCRdb, first through fastp at Q25 and then through MiXCR, and only productive beta chains were kept. CDR3 protein duplicates are merged, each entry listing the most common genes and DNA. The sample table lists roughly 250,000 distinct CDR3 sequences, roughly 82% of them with a count of one. Of the sample, 40% to 55% falls within the top ten clones. The specimen was sorted CD4+, CD8+, or CD8+CD57+ T cells (not recorded which) from PBMCs. All receptors derive from a human donor with aplastic anemia.

On this clonotype: The junction departs from the called germline gene at one end, perhaps through a read error. This CDR3 is CASGDGGDYTQYF. CDR3 in DNA: TGTGCCAGCGGGGACGGGGGCGACTATACGCAGTACTTT. V is TRBV2 and J is TRBJ2-7; D is possibly TRBD1 or TRBD2 (6 bases each). Germline-derived CDR1 and CDR2 are SNHLY and FYNNEI. The CDR3 contains 13 residues.

Turning to this clonotype: The CDR3 does not close with the conserved phenylalanine or tryptophan, likely indicating a read error. This rearrangement joins TRBV19 to TRBJ2-1; 7 bases line up with TRBD2. The CDR3 runs 15 residues. The germline V gene encodes CDR1 LNHDA and CDR2 SQIVND (reference sequence). J was trimmed by 11 bases and V by 1 base; bases with no gene match: 11. The CDR3 bases are TGTGCCAGTAGTATAGCTAGCGGAGCCTGCCATCAGCAGTTCGTC. Protein sequence: CASSIASGACHQQFV.

As for this clonotype: Its ends do not fully match the called genes, so a read error is possible. The chain employs TRBV7-6 and TRBJ2-7, with 7 nucleotides matching TRBD2. The CDR3 is 14 amino acids. From germline, CDR1 is SGHVS and CDR2 FNYEAQ. The CDR3 spells CASSPWTSGLTDNF. CDR3 in DNA: TGTGCCAGCAGCCCCTGGACTAGTGGACTCACGGATAACTTC.

CDR3 coding DNA: TGTGCCAGCAGCTTACCGGGAGGTCCCGATACGCATTCCTACGAGCAGTACGTC. This translates into CASSLPGGPDTHSYEQYV. The chain recombines TRBV7-8 with TRBJ2-7; 7 bases line up with TRBD2. V gave up 2 bases and J gave up 1 base; unmatched junction bases: 14. This CDR3 contains 18 residues. Germline V gene sequence: CDR1 SGHVS, CDR2 FQNEAQ.

This rearrangement joins TRBV5-6 to TRBJ2-1, with a weak D call TRBD2 (7 bases). Germline-derived CDR1 and CDR2 are SGHDT and YYEEEE. The CDR3 runs 17 residues. V was clipped by 0 bases and J by 9 bases, with 22 bases between them. The CDR3 loop reads CASSLEAARGRSTEQFF. The CDR3 nucleotides read TGTGCCAGCAGCTTGGAGGCGGCGCGGGGGCGGTCGACTGAGCAGTTCTTC.

The CDR3 region has the DNA TGTGCCAGCAGCTTAGCCCACAGGACAAAAAAGACCCATTTCTTT. Translated: CASSLAHRTKKTHFF. The rearrangement links TRBV7-6 to TRBJ1-1; D may be TRBD1 (5 bases). Per the germline V gene, CDR1 is SGHVS and CDR2 is FNYEAQ. The CDR3 runs 15 residues. Trimming left V 0 bases short and J 13 bases short, with 21 bases between.

There are a few counts of this clonotype. The V and J genes are TRBV11-2 and TRBJ2-3, with D possibly TRBD2 on 6 matching bases. This CDR3 spans 17 amino acids. Trimming pared 5 bases from V and 0 bases from J, leaving 18 bases between. CDR1 is SGHAT, CDR2 FQNNGV, per germline. The CDR3 here is CASSPWDFKTSTDTQYF. The CDR3 DNA reads as TGTGCCAGCAGCCCCTGGGACTTTAAGACTAGCACAGATACGCAGTATTTT.

As to this clonotype: No conserved phenylalanine or tryptophan is present at the end of the CDR3, so a read error is the likely explanation. Because the CDR3's place on the DNA is in doubt, the DNA is left out and the CDR3 is given as listed by TCRdb. V gene TRBV7-9 combines with J gene TRBJ1-2; whether TRBD1, the table's D call, matches the DNA was not checked. Both ends counted, the CDR3 spans 11 residues. Germline values: CDR1 SEHNR, CDR2 FQNEAQ (reference sequence). The CDR3 is CASSPPQGQNT.

The chain uses TRBV25-1 and TRBJ2-7; 12 nucleotides agree with TRBD1. Germline V gene lookup returns CDR1 MGHDK and CDR2 SYGVNS. With V trimmed by 0 bases and J by 7 bases, 7 bases remained unmatched. The CDR3 is 16 residues long. CDR3 sequence: CASSEYVGQGAWEQYF. The CDR3 bases are TGTGCCAGCAGTGAATACGTGGGACAGGGGGCTTGGGAGCAGTACTTC.

V usage is TRBV7-2 and J usage is TRBJ1-1; D remains unclear. Germline loops: CDR1 SGHTA, CDR2 FQGNSA. The V end lost 1 base, the J end lost 1 base, and 10 bases lay between the germline ends. The CDR3 contains 15 residues. The CDR3, as DNA: TGTGCCAGCAGCTTAGATGGGAGAGGGAACACTGAAGCTTTCTTT. Its protein product is CASSLDGRGNTEAFF.

The chain carries TRBV20-1 and TRBJ2-7; D not resolved. CDR3 length: 12 residues. Germline V gene data show CDR1 as DFQATT and CDR2 as SNEGSKA (reference sequence). DNA of the CDR3: TGCGCAGTGCGGCACAAGGCCTACGAGCAGTACTTC. This sequence encodes CAVRHKAYEQYF.

About this clonotype: The junction departs from germline at one end; a sequencing error may be responsible. The chain combines TRBV7-9 with TRBJ2-3; TRBD1 or TRBD2 may be the D gene (5 bases each). The CDR3 consists of 11 residues. Germline V lookup: CDR1 SEHNR, CDR2 FQNEAQ (reference sequence). The CDR3 sequence is CGDGATDTQYF. In DNA form, the CDR3 reads TGCGGGGACGGGGCCACAGATACGCAGTATTTT. Variable domain in full (rest from reference TRBV7-9 and TRBJ2-3): DTGVSQNPRHKITKRGQNVTFRCDPISEHNRLYWYRQTLGQGPEFLTYFQNEAQLEKSRLLSDRFSAERPKGSFSTLEIQRTEQGDSAMYLCGDGATDTQYFGPGTRLTVL.

Concerning this clonotype itself: An end of the junction does not agree with germline; a read error may underlie this. This rearrangement joins TRBV7-2 to TRBJ1-1; D is ambiguous. Germline values: CDR1 SGHTA, CDR2 FQGNSA. This CDR3 has 13 amino acids. CDR3 sequence: CASSLVGSPEALF. The CDR3 DNA follows: TGTGCCAGCAGCTTAGTTGGGAGCCCTGAAGCGCTGTTT.

The chain recombines TRBV9 with TRBJ2-3, with 8 bases that match TRBD2. With 2 bases clipped from V and 3 bases from J, the junction kept 8 bases outside the gene matches. The CDR3 has 16 residues. Germline values: CDR1 SGDLS, CDR2 YYNGEE. CDR3 in DNA: TGTGCCAGCAGCGTGGCTGGCGGGAGGCCTACAGATACGCAGTATTTT. Translation gives CASSVAGGRPTDTQYF. The full variable domain, rest sourced from reference TRBV9 and TRBJ2-3, is DSGVTQTPKHLITATGQRVTLRCSPRSGDLSVYWYQQSLDQGLQFLIQYYNGEERAKGNILERFSAQQFPDLHSELNLSSLELGDSALYFCASSVAGGRPTDTQYFGPGTRLTVL.

The chain links TRBV11-2 to TRBJ1-2; TRBD1 aligns across 9 bases. V gave up 4 bases and J gave up 2 bases; unmatched junction bases: 5. Germline values: CDR1 SGHAT, CDR2 FQNNGV. This CDR3 region has 15 residues. The CDR3 reads CASSSGTGSNYGYTF. CDR3 DNA sequence: TGTGCCAGCAGCTCCGGGACAGGGTCAAACTATGGCTACACCTTC.

A single count supports this clonotype. The rearrangement joins TRBV2 to TRBJ2-2; D gene unclear. The CDR3 loop spans 15 amino acids. Germline-derived CDR1 and CDR2 are SNHLY and FYNNEI. The V and J ends lost 4 bases and 1 base respectively, with 10 bases between them. CDR3 amino acids: CASSGNRMNTGELFF. As DNA, the CDR3 is TGTGCCAGCAGTGGCAACCGAATGAACACCGGGGAGCTGTTTTTT.

This clonotype was counted many times. A clone one base away is much larger, so this may be a read error. This chain links TRBV7-9 with TRBJ2-3; 7 bases agree with TRBD2. This CDR3 contains 14 residues. Germline V gene data show CDR1 as SEHNR and CDR2 as FQNEAQ (reference sequence). This CDR3 reads CASSFERSGESDEF. The DNA of the CDR3 is TGTGCCAGCAGCTTTGAAAGAAGCGGGGAGAGCGATGAGTTT.

About this clonotype itself: An end of the junction differs from the germline gene, which may be a read error. The chain combines TRBV5-5 with TRBJ2-3, with D possibly called TRBD1 or TRBD2 (5 bases each). The CDR3 is 13 residues long. Germline CDR1 is SGHKS and CDR2 is YYEKEE (reference sequence). CDR3 bases: TGCGCCAGCAGGGACCGTGCGGCAGATACGCAGTATTTT. It yields the protein CASRDRAADTQYF.

The rearrangement uses TRBV7-6 and TRBJ2-3; D remains ambiguous. V was pared by 5 bases and J by 2 bases, with 8 bases between. Germline assignment: CDR1 SGHVS and CDR2 FNYEAQ. The CDR3 loop spans 13 amino acids. The CDR3 region is CASSAPSTDTQYF. CDR3 in DNA: TGTGCCAGCAGCGCCCCCTCCACAGATACGCAGTATTTT.

The rearrangement links TRBV5-4 to TRBJ1-1; D is unresolved. This CDR3 contains 15 residues. Trimming left V 0 bases short and J 13 bases short, with 22 bases between. The germline V gene has CDR1 SGHNT and CDR2 YYREEE (reference sequence). As DNA, the CDR3 is TGTGCCAGCAGCTTGGATCTGGCCGGGCTCGTATATGGTTTCTTT. Protein: CASSLDLAGLVYGFF.

The gene calls are TRBV20-1 and TRBJ1-6, with D possibly matching TRBD1 (5 bases). The CDR3 is made up of 13 amino acids. Germline V lookup: CDR1 DFQATT, CDR2 SNEGSKA (reference sequence). Trimming cost V 5 bases and J 2 bases, with 7 bases left between them. The DNA for the CDR3 is TGCAGTGCTGCAGGGACCTATAATTCACCCCTCCACTTT. Residues: CSAAGTYNSPLHF.